The 27 T cell receptor beta chains given below trace back to one sample, sequenced in a study of blood T cell repertoires in COVID-19. Measured with immunoSEQ multiplex PCR; TCRdb has only the in-frame clones, and not every one. Of 55,000 to 65,000 clones listed, roughly 89% are singletons. The sequencing sample was made of peripheral blood. The source is a human donor in a cohort sampled during active COVID-19.

The chain uses TRBV27 and TRBJ2-7; 9 bases are a match to TRBD1. CDR3 length: 14 amino acids. Germline loops: CDR1 MNHEY, CDR2 SMNVEV (reference sequence). Trimming cost V 7 bases and J 1 base; bases outside gene matches: 5. CDR3 DNA: TGTGCCAGCACACCCGGGACAGGGTCCTACGAGCAGTACTTC. Its translation is CASTPGTGSYEQYF.

The rearrangement uses TRBV10-3 and TRBJ2-1; 11 bases line up with TRBD2. Germline V CDR1 and CDR2: ENHRY, SYGVKD. Trimming removed 7 bases from V and 0 bases from J; junction bases left unmatched: 8. The CDR3 contains 17 residues. In nucleotides, the CDR3 is TGTGCCATCAAGGGACTAGCGGTTAAAATCTCCTACAATGAGCAGTTCTTC. It codes for CAIKGLAVKISYNEQFF.

This clone has only a few counts. The chain carries TRBV19 and TRBJ2-2; unclear D gene. Trimming pared 3 bases from V and 4 bases from J, leaving 6 bases between. Germline assignment: CDR1 LNHDA and CDR2 SQIVND (reference sequence). This CDR3 comprises 13 residues. This chain's CDR3 is CASSIGGTGELFF. CDR3 DNA: TGTGCCAGTAGTATCGGTGGCACCGGGGAGCTGTTTTTT.

The chain couples TRBV19 to TRBJ2-7, with TRBD1 identical over 11 bases. J was trimmed by 4 bases and V by 4 bases; bases with no gene match: 6. The CDR3 is made up of 15 amino acids. Germline loops: CDR1 LNHDA, CDR2 SQIVND (reference sequence). The CDR3 DNA reads TGTGCCAGTAGTAGATCGGACAGGGGGCTTTACGAGCAGTACTTC. This translates into CASSRSDRGLYEQYF.

This rearrangement joins TRBV11-3 to TRBJ2-2, with 7 bases that match TRBD1. Looked up from germline, CDR1 is SGHNT and CDR2 is YENEEA. V trimming: 1 base; J trimming: 8 bases; junction bases outside the gene matches: 4. The CDR3 runs 14 residues. CDR3 nucleotide sequence: TGTGCCAGCAGCTTAGCCTACAGGGGAGGGGAGCTGTTTTTT. Amino acids: CASSLAYRGGELFF.

The chain employs TRBV15 and TRBJ1-5; D gene uncertain. Trimming took 1 base from V and 4 from J, leaving 17 bases between them. The CDR3 loop spans 17 amino acids. The germline V gene has CDR1 LNHNV and CDR2 YYDKDF (reference sequence). CDR3 nucleotide sequence: TGTGCCACCAGCAGAGTTCGATTCAGCGCCGGAAATCAGCCCCAGCATTTT. Its protein is CATSRVRFSAGNQPQHF.

CDR3 bases: TGTGCCAGCAGCCTAGTAGAGGAGCAGTTCTTC. Translated: CASSLVEEQFF. The chain carries TRBV3-1 (or the pseudogene TRBV3-2) and TRBJ2-1; D remains unclear. The CDR3 loop spans 11 amino acids. Germline CDR1 reads LGHDT; CDR2 reads YNNKEL (reference sequence). Between the trimmed V and J ends, which lost 4 bases and 10 bases, there was a span of 8 bases.

This sequence joins TRBV7-9 and TRBJ2-7; 10 bases line up with TRBD1. The germline CDR1 and CDR2 sequences are SEHNR and FQNEAQ (reference sequence). The V and J ends lost 7 bases and 4 bases, in that order; junction bases with no gene match: 7. The CDR3 has 14 residues. The CDR3 DNA reads as TGTGCCAGCACCCGGACAGGGGGTAGTTACGAGCAGTACTTC. Protein: CASTRTGGSYEQYF.

This chain links TRBV12-5 with TRBJ1-2; D unclear. The CDR3 has 13 residues. Trimming removed 9 bases at V and 3 bases at J, with 14 bases between. Germline-derived CDR1 and CDR2 are LGHNT and FRNRAP. The CDR3 is CASSAGEDYGYTF. The CDR3 DNA follows: TGTGCTAGCTCCGCCGGGGAAGACTATGGCTACACCTTC.

The rearrangement joins TRBV5-4 to TRBJ2-4; the match to TRBD1 covers 9 bases. Looked up from germline, CDR1 is SGHNT and CDR2 is YYREEE (reference sequence). Trimming cost V 0 bases and J 4 bases; bases outside gene matches: 2. This CDR3 is built from 15 residues. CDR3 nucleotides: TGTGCCAGCAGCTTGGGACAGGGGGGGAAAAACATTCAGTACTTC. It is translated as CASSLGQGGKNIQYF.

This chain's CDR3 is CASSLQATYQETQYF. The CDR3, as DNA: TGCGCCAGCAGCCTTCAGGCGACGTACCAAGAGACCCAGTACTTC. The chain uses TRBV5-1 and TRBJ2-5, with D unclear. V lost 4 bases and J lost 0, with 13 bases in between. Germline loops: CDR1 SGHRS, CDR2 YFSETQ. This CDR3 region has 15 residues. Full variable domain (remainder filled in from reference TRBV5-1 and TRBJ2-5): KAGVTQTPRYLIKTRGQQVTLSCSPISGHRSVSWYQQTPGQGLQFLFEYFSETQRNKGNFPGRFSGRQFSNSRSEMNVSTLELGDSALYLCASSLQATYQETQYFGPGTRLLVL.

The V and J genes are TRBV19 and TRBJ2-7; possible D gene TRBD1, 5 bases. The CDR3 is 14 amino acids. CDR1 LNHDA and CDR2 SQIVND come from the germline V gene (reference sequence). The V gene lost 6 bases and the J gene lost 2 bases, with 14 bases spanning the gap. CDR3 DNA sequence: TGTGCCAGTAGCAGACAGCCTCGGCCCTACGAGCAGTACTTC. Protein sequence: CASSRQPRPYEQYF.

The chain carries TRBV7-2 and TRBJ2-1; 7 bases map to TRBD2. CDR3 length: 15 amino acids. Losses at the gene ends were 1 base for V and 4 bases for J; bases not matched to a gene: 4. CDR1 and CDR2 from the germline V gene are SGHTA and FQGNSA. CDR3 sequence reads: CASSLEVSGYNEQFF. The CDR3 DNA sequence: TGTGCCAGCAGCTTAGAGGTTAGCGGGTACAATGAGCAGTTCTTC.

The V gene is TRBV5-4, the J gene TRBJ1-1; perhaps TRBD1 as D (5 bases). This CDR3 region has 13 residues. Germline V gene data show CDR1 as SGHNT and CDR2 as YYREEE (reference sequence). The ends were cut back, 3 bases at V and 2 bases at J, with 8 bases in the middle. DNA of the CDR3: TGTGCCAGCAGCTCGACAGTTAACACTGAAGCTTTCTTT. Translation: CASSSTVNTEAFF.

The rearrangement uses TRBV3-1 (or the pseudogene TRBV3-2) and TRBJ2-2; D ambiguous. This CDR3 comprises 14 residues. Germline V CDR1 and CDR2: LGHDT, YNNKEL (reference sequence). V was clipped by 1 base and J by 8 bases, with 11 bases between them. The CDR3 DNA follows: TGTGCCAGCAGCCAAGTGACATTTTCAGGGGAGCTGTTTTTT. This gives the protein CASSQVTFSGELFF.

This rearrangement joins TRBV27 to TRBJ2-5; 8 bases map to TRBD1. The V and J ends lost 2 bases and 4 bases, in that order; junction bases with no gene match: 9. Germline loops: CDR1 MNHEY, CDR2 SMNVEV (reference sequence). The CDR3 has 16 residues. CDR3 nucleotides: TGTGCCAGCAGTTTAGAGGACAGGGAGAGGCGAGAGACCCAGTACTTC. It encodes CASSLEDRERRETQYF.

This clone was detected only a few times. The chain couples TRBV10-3 to TRBJ2-7; weak D call: TRBD2 (6 bases). V lost 3 bases and J lost 0, with 12 bases in between. Germline V gene sequence: CDR1 ENHRY, CDR2 SYGVKD. CDR3 length: 15 residues. The CDR3: CAISDRDSTSYEQYF. The CDR3 coding sequence is TGTGCCATCAGTGACAGGGACTCTACCTCCTACGAGCAGTACTTC.

The V call is TRBV29-1, the J call TRBJ2-1, with TRBD2 matching over 15 bases. This CDR3 spans 20 amino acids. With V trimmed by 0 bases and J by 4 bases, 13 bases remained unmatched. Germline V gene data show CDR1 as SQVTM and CDR2 as ANQGSEA. The CDR3 protein is CSVEEEGRTSGRALYNEQFF. In DNA form, the CDR3 reads TGCAGCGTTGAAGAAGAAGGTCGGACTAGCGGGAGGGCCCTATACAATGAGCAGTTCTTC.

This chain joins TRBV24-1 and TRBJ2-7; weak D call: TRBD1 (6 bases). V lost 6 bases and J 6 bases, leaving 14 bases between the germline ends. The CDR3 is 13 residues long. Germline V lookup: CDR1 KGHDR, CDR2 SFDVKD. The DNA for the CDR3 is TGTGCCACCAGTAACAGGGTTTCGGGCGAGCAGTACTTC. Amino acid sequence: CATSNRVSGEQYF.

This chain links TRBV27 with TRBJ2-1, with D maybe TRBD2 (5 bases). V was trimmed by 0 bases and J by 6 bases, leaving 9 bases between them. Germline assignment: CDR1 MNHEY and CDR2 SMNVEV (reference sequence). The CDR3 runs 14 residues. The DNA for the CDR3 is TGTGCCAGCAGTTTATCGTACGGGGTCAATGAGCAGTTCTTC. This sequence encodes CASSLSYGVNEQFF.

The chain combines TRBV28 with TRBJ1-1, with 7 bases that match TRBD1. J was trimmed by 0 bases and V by 6 bases; bases with no gene match: 1. Germline V CDR1 and CDR2: MDHEN, SYDVKM. The CDR3 spans 13 residues. The CDR3 protein is CASRGQLNTEAFF. CDR3 in DNA: TGTGCCAGCAGGGGACAGCTGAACACTGAAGCTTTCTTT.

This clone turned up a few times. The rearrangement links TRBV5-1 to TRBJ2-7, with D perhaps TRBD2 (5 bases). From germline, CDR1 is SGHRS and CDR2 YFSETQ. The CDR3 contains 14 residues. The V and J ends lost 1 base and 0 bases respectively, with 8 bases between them. CDR3 coding DNA: TGCGCCAGCAGCTTGTCGGGGTACTCCTACGAGCAGTACTTC. Translating gives CASSLSGYSYEQYF.

CDR3 sequence (DNA): TGTGCCAGCAGCGCCAGACTAGCGGGGGGCTACAATGAGCAGTTCTTC. Translating it yields CASSARLAGGYNEQFF. The chain uses TRBV9 and TRBJ2-1; 13 bases line up with TRBD2. The CDR3 length is 16 residues. Germline V gene data show CDR1 as SGDLS and CDR2 as YYNGEE. The V segment lost 3 bases and the J segment 3 bases; nucleotides outside the gene matches: 3.

J is TRBJ1-1 and V is TRBV6-5; D unresolved. V was cut by 2 bases and J by 1 base, with 14 bases left in between. The CDR3 covers 16 residues. Germline V CDR1 and CDR2: MNHEY, SVGAGI. CDR3 sequence: CASSYEAPRRNTEAFF. Written as DNA, the CDR3 is TGTGCCAGCAGTTACGAGGCCCCCCGCCGGAACACTGAAGCTTTCTTT.

This sequence joins TRBV4-1 and TRBJ1-1; 11 positions agree with TRBD1. The CDR3 loop spans 16 amino acids. The junction had 3 bases not matched to a gene; V was cut back by 0 bases and J by 3 bases. Germline CDR1 is MGHRA and CDR2 is YSYEKL. CDR3: CASSQDGQGAHTEAFF. The CDR3 nucleotides read TGCGCCAGCAGCCAAGATGGACAGGGGGCTCACACTGAAGCTTTCTTT.

This sequence joins TRBV10-1 and TRBJ2-1; 7 bases agree with TRBD2. From germline, CDR1 is WNHNN and CDR2 SYGVQD (reference sequence). The CDR3 length is 13 residues. Trimming cost V 1 base and J 9 bases; bases outside gene matches: 3. The CDR3: CASSEWAGAEQFF. In nucleotides, the CDR3 is TGCGCCAGCAGTGAGTGGGCGGGAGCTGAGCAGTTCTTC.

The chain uses TRBV5-1 and TRBJ1-2, with TRBD1 as a possible D gene (5 bases). This CDR3 has 15 amino acids. Trimming pared 0 bases from V and 4 bases from J, leaving 13 bases between. The V gene's germline CDR1 is SGHRS and CDR2 YFSETQ. The CDR3 loop reads CASSLGQNPLYGYTF. The CDR3 coding sequence is TGCGCCAGCAGCTTGGGACAGAACCCCCTCTATGGCTACACCTTC.